The clone carrying this T cell receptor (beta chain) came up a few times. Its antigen is undetermined. The data stem from a study of identical twins. Study results and limitations: Memory repertoires lacked the insertion deficit that abundant cord blood beta clonotypes showed. Weaker excess twin sharing was observed in beta out-of-frame sequences.

TCRdb passed the 5' RACE reads through MiXCR, listing each CDR3 protein once. The profile covers about 890,000 distinct CDR3 sequences, with about 12% appearing a single time and roughly 1.5% taken by the ten largest. V shed 8 bases, J shed 5 bases, and the junction held 7 bases outside the gene matches. CDR3 length equals 15 residues. Germline V lookup: CDR1 MNHNS, CDR2 SASEGT. A further study also used this sample, focusing on yellow fever vaccine responses in identical twins. This second study says: Twins' vaccine T cell responses reportedly seemed partly convergent and partly personalized.

The sequence derives from a woman aged 18-35 years in good health. The chain joins TRBV6-1 to TRBJ2-1; 12 bases align to TRBD2. Sequencing input: PBMCs. CDR3 nucleotides: TGTGCCAGCCAGAGGACTAGCGGGAATAACAATGAGCAGTTCTTC. It codes for CASQRTSGNNNEQFF.